Listed here are 26 T cell receptor beta chains from one sample, sequenced in a study of blood T cell repertoires in COVID-19. Libraries were prepared by immunoSEQ multiplex PCR; TCRdb keeps only in-frame clonotypes and omits some of them. Among 100,000 to 150,000 clones listed, around 89% were seen once. Sequenced material: peripheral blood. The receptors come from a man between 65 and 80 years old with active or convalescent COVID-19.

V usage is TRBV5-5 and J usage is TRBJ1-5, with TRBD1 matching over 8 bases. CDR1 and CDR2 (germline): SGHKS, YYEKEE (reference sequence). V lost 1 base, J lost 5 bases, and 5 bases stayed unmatched. The CDR3 runs to 15 residues. CDR3 residues: CASSLLGQGYQPQHF. The DNA of the CDR3 is TGTGCCAGCAGCTTGTTAGGACAGGGTTATCAGCCCCAGCATTTT.

V gene TRBV27 combines with J gene TRBJ2-1; D not resolved. The CDR3 contains 11 residues. Germline lookup yields CDR1 MNHEY and CDR2 SMNVEV (reference sequence). V was cut by 3 bases and J by 6 bases, with 3 bases left in between. The CDR3 DNA reads as TGTGCCAGCAGTTTCGTCAATGAGCAGTTCTTC. It codes for CASSFVNEQFF.

The V gene is TRBV27, the J gene TRBJ2-3, with D perhaps TRBD1 (6 bases). The CDR3 contains 13 residues. Germline CDR1 and CDR2: MNHEY and SMNVEV (reference sequence). The ends were cut back, 5 bases at V and 3 bases at J, with 9 bases in the middle. The CDR3 coding sequence is TGTGCCAGCAGTCACCAGGGGACAGATACGCAGTATTTT. It is translated as CASSHQGTDTQYF.

The rearrangement uses TRBV19 and TRBJ2-2; D not certain. CDR1 is LNHDA and CDR2 is SQIVND in the germline V gene (reference sequence). Trimming removed 7 bases at V and 2 bases at J, with 8 bases between. The CDR3 totals 13 residues. As DNA, the CDR3 is TGTGCCAGTACCCTGACTAACACCGGGGAGCTGTTTTTT. This encodes CASTLTNTGELFF.

The chain is built from TRBV6-4 and TRBJ2-5; D is possibly TRBD2 (5 bases). Germline CDR1 MRHNA, CDR2 SNTAGT. CDR3 length: 13 amino acids. V was trimmed by 5 bases and J by 5 bases, leaving 12 bases between them. CDR3 protein: CASSFERGETQYF. CDR3 bases: TGTGCCAGCAGTTTTGAGAGAGGGGAGACCCAGTACTTC.

This chain connects TRBV6-1 to TRBJ2-5, with D possibly matching TRBD1 (5 bases). The V gene lost 1 base and the J gene lost 7 bases, with 19 bases spanning the gap. CDR1 and CDR2 from the germline V gene are MNHNS and SASEGT. The CDR3 spans 16 residues. CDR3 residues: CASSEVLGADWGTQYF. Here the CDR3 DNA reads TGTGCCAGCAGTGAAGTTTTAGGGGCTGATTGGGGGACCCAGTACTTC.

The chain carries TRBV5-1 and TRBJ1-3, with 9 nucleotides matching TRBD1. In germline, CDR1 is SGHRS, CDR2 YFSETQ. The CDR3 length is 14 residues. J lost 4 bases, V lost 4 bases, and 3 bases had no gene match. The CDR3 DNA is TGCGCCAGCAGCCCGACAGGGGGAGGAAACACCATATATTTT. Its protein product is CASSPTGGGNTIYF.

The chain uses TRBV3-1 (or the pseudogene TRBV3-2) and TRBJ1-1; tentative D call: TRBD1 (5 bases). The V gene's germline CDR1 is LGHDT and CDR2 YNNKEL (reference sequence). This CDR3 has 14 amino acids. Trimming cost V 0 bases and J 3 bases, with 8 bases left between them. The CDR3 protein is CASSQDQGDTEAFF. The DNA of the CDR3 is TGTGCCAGCAGCCAAGATCAAGGGGACACTGAAGCTTTCTTT.

The chain recombines TRBV5-6 with TRBJ1-6, with D perhaps matching TRBD1 (6 bases). CDR1 SGHDT and CDR2 YYEEEE come from the germline V gene. CDR3 length: 15 amino acids. Trimming removed 0 bases from V and 10 bases from J, with 14 bases in between. CDR3 residues: CASSLGTGLQSPLHF. CDR3 nucleotide sequence: TGTGCCAGCAGCTTGGGAACAGGGTTGCAATCACCCCTCCACTTT. Supplemented by reference TRBV5-6 and TRBJ1-6, the full variable domain reads DAGVTQSPTHLIKTRGQQVTLRCSPKSGHDTVSWYQQALGQGPQFIFQYYEEEERQRGNFPDRFSGHQFPNYSSELNVNALLLGDSALYLCASSLGTGLQSPLHFGNGTRLTVT.

V is TRBV19 and J is TRBJ1-2; 12 bases are a match to TRBD1. The CDR3 is made up of 15 amino acids. The V and J ends lost 4 bases and 4 bases, in that order; junction bases with no gene match: 4. Germline CDR1 reads LNHDA; CDR2 reads SQIVND (reference sequence). The CDR3: CASSSGTGGTYGYTF. The CDR3 bases are TGTGCCAGTAGTAGCGGGACAGGGGGCACCTATGGCTACACCTTC.

This sequence joins TRBV27 and TRBJ2-7; the D gene is possibly TRBD1 (6 bases). The CDR3 is made up of 15 amino acids. Trimming cost V 6 bases and J 4 bases, with 19 bases left between them. Germline V CDR1 and CDR2: MNHEY, SMNVEV (reference sequence). The CDR3, as DNA: TGTGCCAGCAGCTATAAACCGGACAGAATTTACGAGCAGTACTTC. Translating gives CASSYKPDRIYEQYF.

The chain is built from TRBV20-1 and TRBJ1-6; D may be TRBD1 (6 bases). The CDR3 runs 14 residues. The V end lost 3 bases, the J end lost 3 bases, and 9 bases lay between the germline ends. Germline V gives CDR1 DFQATT, CDR2 SNEGSKA (reference sequence). CDR3 in amino acids: CSASKGDYNSPLHF. The CDR3 DNA sequence: TGCAGTGCTAGTAAGGGGGACTATAATTCACCCCTCCACTTT.

The chain joins TRBV25-1 to TRBJ2-7; 8 bases align to TRBD1. With 4 bases clipped from V and 0 bases from J, the junction kept 2 bases outside the gene matches. Germline V lookup: CDR1 MGHDK, CDR2 SYGVNS. This CDR3 is built from 14 residues. CDR3 loop: CASSGTGSSYEQYF. CDR3 nucleotides: TGTGCCAGCAGTGGGACAGGGAGCTCCTACGAGCAGTACTTC.

The chain couples TRBV5-4 to TRBJ2-3; tentatively, D is TRBD2 (5 bases). Deletions cut 6 bases from V and 3 bases from J, with 14 bases between. This CDR3 contains 14 residues. The germline gives CDR1 SGHNT, CDR2 YYREEE (reference sequence). CDR3 protein: CASTPGKGTDTQYF. The CDR3 DNA follows: TGTGCCAGCACCCCGGGGAAGGGAACAGATACGCAGTATTTT.

V and J are TRBV6-6 and TRBJ2-7, with 8 bases lining up with TRBD1. Germline V gives CDR1 MNHNY, CDR2 SVGAGI (reference sequence). This CDR3 region has 15 residues. Trimming removed 6 bases from V and 0 bases from J; junction bases left unmatched: 7. The CDR3 reads CASSPRGPHSYEQYF. The DNA of the CDR3 is TGTGCCAGCAGCCCCAGGGGGCCCCACTCCTACGAGCAGTACTTC.

This chain connects TRBV18 to TRBJ2-3, with TRBD1 matching over 12 bases. V lost 1 base and J lost 5; bases outside the gene matches: 7. This CDR3 region has 17 residues. CDR1 KGHSH and CDR2 LQKENI come from the germline V gene. CDR3 DNA sequence: TGTGCCAGCTCACCACGGGGGACAGGGGGCTCGAGAGATACGCAGTATTTT. As protein: CASSPRGTGGSRDTQYF.

The chain couples TRBV10-2 to TRBJ1-3; TRBD1 agrees at 7 bases. Per germline, CDR1 WSHSY and CDR2 SAAADI. The ends lost 2 bases at V and 4 bases at J; junction bases unmatched: 5. The length of the CDR3 is 15 residues. In DNA form, the CDR3 reads TGCGCCAGCAGTGAGGTCCAGGGGGTCGGAAACACCATATATTTT. It codes for CASSEVQGVGNTIYF.

The chain recombines TRBV28 with TRBJ1-2, with D possibly matching TRBD1 (6 bases). V lost 6 bases, J lost 2 bases, and 16 bases lay in between. This CDR3 is 15 amino acids long. From germline, CDR1 is MDHEN and CDR2 SYDVKM. The CDR3 bases are TGTGCCAGCAGGACCCTGAGGGACAAAAACTATGGCTACACCTTC. This gives the protein CASRTLRDKNYGYTF.

V is TRBV21-1 and J is TRBJ1-6. TRBV21-1 is marked as a pseudogene. This CDR3 is built from 14 residues. The CDR3 bases are TGTGCCAGCAGCAAGAGGGGCGCGGGATCACCCCTCCACTTT. The encoded protein is CASSKRGAGSPLHF.

This clone was seen a few times. The V and J genes are TRBV28 and TRBJ1-6, with 7 bases fitting TRBD1. The CDR3 is 13 residues long. CDR1 and CDR2 from the germline V gene are MDHEN and SYDVKM. The trim removed 6 bases at V and 7 bases at J, leaving 3 bases unmatched. The CDR3 sequence is CASSRQGNSPLHF. In DNA, the CDR3 is TGTGCCAGCAGCCGACAGGGAAATTCACCCCTCCACTTT.

The rearrangement links TRBV9 to TRBJ1-4; D remains unclear. V was cut by 0 bases and J by 3 bases, with 9 bases left in between. Germline V gene data show CDR1 as SGDLS and CDR2 as YYNGEE. This CDR3 has 15 residues. CDR3 region: CASSVGEGSNEKLFF. In DNA, the CDR3 is TGTGCCAGCAGCGTAGGGGAGGGTTCTAATGAAAAACTGTTTTTT.

The chain has TRBV28 and TRBJ1-5; 8 positions match TRBD1. Looked up from germline, CDR1 is MDHEN and CDR2 is SYDVKM. Trimming cost V 6 bases and J 2 bases; bases outside gene matches: 9. This CDR3 region has 16 residues. The CDR3 DNA reads as TGTGCCAGCAGACAAAGACAGGGGCGCGGCAATCAGCCCCAGCATTTT. It translates to CASRQRQGRGNQPQHF.

A single count supports this clone. Here the CDR3 DNA reads TGTGCCAGCAGGGACAGGACCTACGAGCAGTACTTC. Translation: CASRDRTYEQYF. The chain has TRBV2 and TRBJ2-7; 7 positions match TRBD1. V lost 6 bases to trimming and J lost 2 bases; unmatched junction nucleotides: 1. This CDR3 has 12 residues. Per germline, CDR1 SNHLY and CDR2 FYNNEI.

The rearrangement links TRBV25-1 to TRBJ2-3; maybe TRBD1 (6 bases). In germline, CDR1 is MGHDK, CDR2 SYGVNS. This CDR3 has 16 amino acids. Between the trimmed V and J ends, which lost 2 bases and 6 bases, there was a span of 18 bases. CDR3 sequence: CASSEAGTLLMDTQYF. The CDR3 region has the DNA TGTGCCAGCAGTGAAGCCGGGACATTACTTATGGATACGCAGTATTTT.

CDR3 sequence reads: CASSTGTATNEKLFF. The DNA for the CDR3 is TGTGCCAGCAGCACCGGGACAGCAACTAATGAAAAACTGTTTTTT. J is TRBJ1-4 and V is TRBV11-1; 7 bases map to TRBD1. Trimming took 5 bases from V and 0 from J; bases not matched to a gene: 3. The CDR3 is 15 amino acids. Germline V lookup: CDR1 SGHAT, CDR2 FQDESV (reference sequence).

The V and J genes are TRBV19 and TRBJ2-5, with D perhaps matching TRBD1 (5 bases). This CDR3 region has 14 residues. Trimming shortened V by 3 bases and J by 3 bases, and 11 bases separated the two germline ends. The germline CDR1 and CDR2 sequences are LNHDA and SQIVND (reference sequence). This CDR3 reads CASSIAGREETQYF. The CDR3 DNA reads as TGTGCCAGTAGTATCGCAGGGCGAGAAGAGACCCAGTACTTC. The entire variable domain, with the rest obtained from reference TRBV19 and TRBJ2-5, is as follows: DGGITQSPKYLFRKEGQNVTLSCEQNLNHDAMYWYRQDPGQGLRLIYYSQIVNDFQKGDIAEGYSVSREKKESFPLTVTSAQKNPTAFYLCASSIAGREETQYFGPGTRLLVL.